This T cell receptor (beta chain) emerged from a study of T cell responses to AZD1222 COVID-19 vaccine. This clone was recorded only once. What it binds is not known. Sequencing was performed with immunoSEQ multiplex PCR; in TCRdb, only in-frame clones are kept and a portion is missing. This table has about 100,000 clones, just over 90% appearing once. Broader study findings: Within unmutated variant regions lay the reported targets of nearly half of spike-specific TCRs. With two AZD1222 doses given, Spike-specific TCR breadth and depth both rose. Only a handful of AZD1222 recipients tested seropositive at baseline. Repertoires were obtained solely post-peak T cell response.

The germline V gene encodes CDR1 SEHNR and CDR2 FQNEAQ (reference sequence). The CDR3 sequence is 12 residues long. With V trimmed by 6 bases and J by 7 bases, 4 bases remained unmatched. This clonotype was obtained from an adult who received the AZD1222 COVID-19 vaccine. The chain has TRBV7-9 and TRBJ1-2, with 8 bases aligning to TRBD1. Sequences were derived from peripheral blood, sampled 28 days after the second AZD1222 dose. CDR3 DNA: TGTGCCAGCAGTGACAGGGGATTTGGCTACACCTTC. Its protein is CASSDRGFGYTF. The full variable domain, rest sourced from reference TRBV7-9 and TRBJ1-2, is DTGVSQNPRHKITKRGQNVTFRCDPISEHNRLYWYRQTLGQGPEFLTYFQNEAQLEKSRLLSDRFSAERPKGSFSTLEIQRTEQGDSAMYLCASSDRGFGYTFGSGTRLTVV.